The 4 T cell receptor beta chains given below trace back to one sample, sequenced in a study of T cells in women clearing cervical HPV infection. Produced via immunoSEQ multiplex PCR; TCRdb's table is partial and in-frame only. Its table records about 48,000 clones. Sequencing input: blood buffy coat. Receptor source: a woman aged 18 to 75 with a cervical HPV16 infection that either progressed to CIN3+ or cleared (not recorded which).

Remarks on this clone: The read ends 3 residues before the CDR3 terminus; that terminus is restored from the germline J gene. The sample has other DNA sequences that encode this CDR3 too. The rearrangement uses TRBV11-2 and TRBJ2-7; 8 positions match TRBD1. The junction had 5 bases not matched to a gene; V was cut back by 5 bases and J by 2 bases. The CDR3 loop spans 14 amino acids. Germline CDR1 SGHAT, CDR2 FQNNGV. Incomplete CDR3 DNA: TGTGCCAGCAGCCTGGGGACAGGCGCCTACGAG. Translation gives CASSLGTGAYE. The CDR3 as a whole reads CASSLGTGAYEQYF.

Concerning this clone: With the read ending 3 residues before the CDR3 end, the germline J gene is used to fill in that end. This rearrangement joins TRBV30 to TRBJ2-3, with 16 nucleotides matching TRBD2. The CDR3 sequence is 18 residues long. Looked up from germline, CDR1 is GTSNPN and CDR2 is SVGIG (reference sequence). V was pared by 2 bases and J by 4 bases, with 9 bases of the junction left unmatched. CDR3 bases read: TGTGCCTGGAGTCCGGGACTAGCGGGGGGGCGAGGGGCAGATACG. It yields the protein CAWSPGLAGGRGADT. The whole CDR3 sequence is CAWSPGLAGGRGADTQYF.

In the case of this clone: The CDR3 extends 3 residues past the end of the read, so its final part is completed from the germline J gene. The chain combines TRBV30 with TRBJ1-6, with TRBD1 matching 9 bases. Germline assignment: CDR1 GTSNPN and CDR2 SVGIG (reference sequence). The V segment lost 0 bases and the J segment 10 bases; nucleotides outside the gene matches: 7. The CDR3 has 15 residues. The covered CDR3 bases are TGTGCCTGGAGTGTACGGACAGGGGCTTACTCACCC. Amino acids: CAWSVRTGAYSP. The full CDR3 is CAWSVRTGAYSPLHF.

On this clone itself: The DNA ends 3 residues before the CDR3 does, and the rest of the CDR3 is filled in from the germline J gene. V gene TRBV10-3 combines with J gene TRBJ1-1; no firm D call. Germline V CDR1 and CDR2: ENHRY, SYGVKD. V lost 4 bases to trimming and J lost 0 bases, with 18 bases between them. The CDR3 spans 17 residues. The part of the CDR3 DNA that was read is TGTGCCATCAGTGGGCCCCGTCCCACACATTTGAACACTGAA. It translates to CAISGPRPTHLNTE. The CDR3 in full is CAISGPRPTHLNTEAFF.